This T cell receptor beta chain was sequenced for a study of T cell repertoires in ileal Crohn's disease (dated by TCRdb to between 2018 and 2021). As for the study more broadly: Median disease duration was roughly 8.2 years, and roughly 35% of patients were identified as active smokers at the time of surgery. All patients had surgery for a complication: stricturing disease in about 60% and penetrating disease in roughly 39%. Roughly half of the patients were given postoperative therapy, with approximately 18 on anti-TNF agents and under 13 on thiopurines. A prospective multicentre cohort supplied the 50 or so Crohn's disease patients whose TCR repertoires were analysed. Running in parallel with the study was a multicentre cohort set up to find predictors of early endoscopic recurrence following ileocolonic resection. A Rutgeerts score higher than i0 was the definition used for endoscopic postoperative recurrence. A total of approximately 170 mucosal samples from some 50 patients were sequenced, collected from several sites on the surgical specimen as well as at postoperative endoscopy.

About this clone itself: The antigen it binds to is not known. No base quality information exists; no much larger clone differs at one position.

The CDR3 has 17 amino acids, counting the end cysteine and phenylalanine. Of the read, only the CDR3 DNA is kept; its 51 bases are in frame from base 1. CDR1 LNHDA and CDR2 SQIVND were looked up in the germline V gene (reference sequence). V and J are trimmed by 3 bases and 2 bases, and the gene matches miss 9 bases of the junction. Adults with ileal or ileocolonic Crohn's disease for whom ileocolonic resection was indicated were considered eligible. Whole ileal mucosal biopsies were stored frozen at -80°C before DNA extraction. Genomic DNA was extracted from frozen whole biopsies using a TRizol-based method and was quantified with a NanoDrop 2000 spectrophotometer. The research as a whole found: Only a subgroup of patients, of unstated size, had mucosal CD4 and CD8 T cells sorted and sequenced. A significantly higher proportion of clonal expansions was observed in active smokers at surgery than in non-smokers (about 25% vs 18%, p=0.02). Higher high-frequency clone percentages at surgery were associated with endoscopic recurrence; all patients with clonality above 26.8% (18/57) had recurrence. Sorted CD8 T cells carried more high-frequency clones than CD4 T cells, suggesting mucosal expansions were mainly CD8.

For commercial TCRB immunosequencing, about 500 nanograms of biopsy DNA were submitted for each sample. CDR3 regions were amplified from genomic DNA by Adaptive Biotechnology using a two-step, amplification bias-controlled multiplex PCR. In the first PCR, primers covered every V and J gene segment, and in the second PCR, barcodes and Illumina adapters were added. CDR3 libraries were sequenced using an Illumina instrument. The source study handled its data this way. Analysis combined the vendor-provided pipelines with custom analysis of raw data in R/Bioconductor under R version 3.3.0. Clonality, ranging from 0 to 1, was calculated as the inverse of the normalised Shannon entropy of all productive clones. High-frequency clones were defined as the share of the repertoire taken up by the top 100 clones, keeping only clones that passed a 95% confidence test. Overlap between samples was measured with the Morisita-Horn index, while repertoire diversity was measured with the Simpson index. The clones in this table, taken by TCRdb from immuneACCESS, are in-frame only. Not every clone is retained; where verified, under half of the shortfall comes from an unresolved V gene, and the cause of the rest is unknown. V and J calls plus clone size are reproduced from that table; the DNA served to infer D and trimming. The sample profile shows 25,000 to 30,000 clones; around three quarters of them were found once. Of the sample, 15% to 20% is held by the ten largest clones.

This clonotype was obtained from an adult with Crohn's disease. The sample comprised ileal tissue. This chain joins TRBV19 to TRBJ2-7; 11 central nucleotides agree with TRBD2. The DNA sequence is TGTGCCAGTAGTATCCTCGCCCTAGCGGGAGGTACCTACGAGCAGTACTTC. This sequence encodes CASSILALAGGTYEQYF.